This T cell receptor (beta chain) was sequenced in a study of stem cell transplantation in POMP-related autoinflammatory disease. Study-wide background: The study hypothesized thymoproteasome defects skew the TRB repertoire via impaired CD8+ selection. Pre-transplant patients had naive-skewed CD4+ T cells and few CD8+ T cells. Overall study results and limits: In PRAID patients, the number of distinct TRB V-J gene pairings was restricted. PRAID patients trended toward lower TRB diversity and higher clonality in all analyzed T-cell subsets.

Sequencing used immunoSEQ multiplex PCR; TCRdb keeps in-frame clones, though not all of them. The sample lists 9,500 to 14,000 clones; around 87% were seen once. Comment on this clone: What it binds is not known.

Germline lookup yields CDR1 SGHDT and CDR2 YYEEEE. J was trimmed by 2 bases and V by 2 bases; bases with no gene match: 6. The CDR3 contains 15 residues. The TCR comes from a human donor with POMP-related autoinflammation and immune dysregulation (PRAID). The source was CD8+ T cells from PBMCs, collected before stem cell transplantation. This sequence joins TRBV5-6 and TRBJ1-2; 7 bases are shared with TRBD1. CDR3 sequence: CASSFAETGNYGYTF. The CDR3 DNA reads TGTGCCAGCAGCTTTGCAGAGACAGGGAACTATGGCTACACCTTC. The full variable domain, completed using reference TRBV5-6 and TRBJ1-2, is DAGVTQSPTHLIKTRGQQVTLRCSPKSGHDTVSWYQQALGQGPQFIFQYYEEEERQRGNFPDRFSGHQFPNYSSELNVNALLLGDSALYLCASSFAETGNYGYTFGSGTRLTVV.